The rows below give T cell receptor beta chains drawn from one sample of a study of blood T cells in healthy people across ages. TCRdb passed the 5' RACE reads through MiXCR, listing each CDR3 protein once. The repertoire includes approximately 800,000 distinct CDR3 sequences, about 62% of them detected once, and about a quarter sits in the top ten. The sequenced sample was blood. Receptors originate from a young man in good health. The CDR3 runs from the conserved cysteine through the conserved F or W. D genes are given only for firm matches. A row's size may be missing; if present it is once, few, many or a size class.

DNA	CDR3	V	J	size	D
TGTGCCAGCAGTCCCCATGGCTACGAGCAGTACTTC	CASSPHGYEQYF	TRBV28	TRBJ2-7	few	.
TGTGCCAGCACCCCGCTCAGACAAGAGACCCAGTACTTC	CASTPLRQETQYF	TRBV25-1	TRBJ2-5	.	.
TGTGCCAGCGCCGACCCGGGGACAGGGAGGTTGGAGCAGTACTTC	CASADPGTGRLEQYF	TRBV27	TRBJ2-5	.	TRBD1
TGCAGTGCGCGGGACGGCGGGACCCAGTACTTC	CSARDGGTQYF	TRBV20-1	TRBJ2-5	.	.
TGTGCTAGTGGTTTGGTAGACGGCATTCAGTACTTC	CASGLVDGIQYF	TRBV12-5	TRBJ2-4	.	.
TGCAGTGCTCCTGGACAGGGATCCTCCTACGAGCAGTACTTC	CSAPGQGSSYEQYF	TRBV20-1	TRBJ2-7	.	TRBD1
TGCGCCAGCAGCCAAGATTTCGCGGGGGACGTCAATGAGCAGTTCTTC	CASSQDFAGDVNEQFF	TRBV4-3	TRBJ2-1	.	TRBD2
TGTGCCAGCAGTCTCGGACAGACCAGGGGGGAGACCCAGTACTTC	CASSLGQTRGETQYF	TRBV12-3/TRBV12-4	TRBJ2-5	once	TRBD1
TGTGCCAGCAGTGAAGAATGGCAGCACGGGCTCGAGCAGTACTTC	CASSEEWQHGLEQYF	TRBV6-1	TRBJ2-7	once	.
TGTGCCAGCAATTACACCGGGACTAGCTTCTCTTCCTACAATGAGCAGTTCTTC	CASNYTGTSFSSYNEQFF	TRBV6-2/TRBV6-3	TRBJ2-1	.	TRBD2
TGTGCCAGCAGTTTACGGCAATTCGGGACTAGCGGGTACAATGAGCAGTTCTTC	CASSLRQFGTSGYNEQFF	TRBV27	TRBJ2-1	.	TRBD2
TGTGCCAGCAGCGTAGCTGTGGGGGGGAACATTCAGTACTTC	CASSVAVGGNIQYF	TRBV9	TRBJ2-4	.	TRBD2
TGTGCCAGCAGCCCAACCACCGGGACAGGGGGTGGCTACACCTTC	CASSPTTGTGGGYTF	TRBV6-5	TRBJ1-2	few	TRBD1
TGTGCCAGCAGCGACGAACCAGGACAGTTCCAGCCCCAGCATTTT	CASSDEPGQFQPQHF	TRBV27	TRBJ1-5	.	.
TGCGCCAGCAGTTCGGGGTATAGCACAGATACGCAGTATTTT	CASSSGYSTDTQYF	TRBV5-1	TRBJ2-3	.	.
TGCGCCAGCAGCTTGGCCGGACAGGAGCGATACGAGCAGTACTTC	CASSLAGQERYEQYF	TRBV5-1	TRBJ2-7	.	TRBD1
TGTGCCATCAGTAGCGGACTTACCACAGATACGCAGTATTTT	CAISSGLTTDTQYF	TRBV10-3	TRBJ2-3	.	.
TGCAGTGCTAGAGATATAGCGGGGTCGCCCCAAGAGACCCAGTACTTC	CSARDIAGSPQETQYF	TRBV20-1	TRBJ2-5	.	TRBD2
TGTGCCAGCACCCTGGGACTAGATACGCAGTATTTT	CASTLGLDTQYF	TRBV6-6	TRBJ2-3	.	.
TGCAGCGTTGAAGATCGGGCAGGCAGCACCTACGAGCAGTACTTC	CSVEDRAGSTYEQYF	TRBV29-1	TRBJ2-7	.	.
TGCGCCAGCAGCCAAATATCGGGACAGGGAAATGAGCAGTTCTTC	CASSQISGQGNEQFF	TRBV4-3	TRBJ2-1	few	TRBD1
TGTGCCATCAGCCGGGACAGGGACGCTGAAGCTTTCTTT	CAISRDRDAEAFF	TRBV10-3	TRBJ1-1	.	TRBD1
TGCAGCGTTGAAGAGGCCGCCTATGGCTACACCTTC	CSVEEAAYGYTF	TRBV29-1	TRBJ1-2	.	.
TGCATTGCTATAGTGGACAGAGTTAACTATGGCTACACCTTC	CIAIVDRVNYGYTF	TRBV20-1	TRBJ1-2	.	.
TGTGCCAGCAGCAATCGGGGGTTTAAAGCCAAAAACATTCAGTACTTC	CASSNRGFKAKNIQYF	TRBV21-1	TRBJ2-4	.	.
TGCAGTGCCCCCCGTTTTAGGGGGACTGAAGCTTTCTTT	CSAPRFRGTEAFF	TRBV20-1	TRBJ1-1	few	.
TGTGCCACCCTCGATGGACCCTACGAGCAGTACTTC	CATLDGPYEQYF	TRBV28	TRBJ2-7	.	.
TGTGCCGCCAGACCAGACATTTACCAGCTGTTTTTT	CAARPDIYQLFF	TRBV6-6	TRBJ2-2	.	.
TGTGCCAGCACCCCGATTGGACGAACTTACAATGAGCAGTTCTTC	CASTPIGRTYNEQFF	TRBV6-6	TRBJ2-1	.	.
TGCGCCAGCAGCCCGGGACCGTCCTACTCCTACAATGAGCAGTTCTTC	CASSPGPSYSYNEQFF	TRBV5-1	TRBJ2-1	few	.
TGTGCCAGCAGTTTAGTTGGCCAGTGGGGGCCCTACGAGCAGTACTTC	CASSLVGQWGPYEQYF	TRBV12-3/TRBV12-4	TRBJ2-7	.	.
TGTGCCAGCAGCCAAGAGTGGAAAGAGACCCAGTACTTC	CASSQEWKETQYF	TRBV3-1	TRBJ2-5	.	.
TGTGCCAGCAGCTTAGCCCCCCCGGGGACCTACTCCTACGAGCAGTACTTC	CASSLAPPGTYSYEQYF	TRBV7-2	TRBJ2-7	.	.
TGCAGTGCTAGAGCGGGTTGGCAGGCTTTAAGCTCCTACAATGAGCAGTTCTTC	CSARAGWQALSSYNEQFF	TRBV20-1	TRBJ2-1	few	.
TGTGCCAGCAAAAGGGGTGAGCAGTTCTTC	CASKRGEQFF	TRBV6-1	TRBJ2-1	.	.
TGTGCCAGCAGCTTTTTGTCTCAGGGTGATGGCTACACCTTC	CASSFLSQGDGYTF	TRBV7-9	TRBJ1-2	.	.
TGTGCCAGCAGCAGACCCCTGAGGACAGGGAACACTGAAGCTTTCTTT	CASSRPLRTGNTEAFF	TRBV7-7	TRBJ1-1	.	TRBD1
TGTGCCAGCAGTCCCGAGCGGGGAGCGTACGAGCAGTACTTC	CASSPERGAYEQYF	TRBV12-3/TRBV12-4	TRBJ2-7	.	TRBD2
TGTGCCAGCAGTGTACCGCGGGACAGGGGAAATACCGGGGAGCTGTTTTTT	CASSVPRDRGNTGELFF	TRBV2	TRBJ2-2	.	TRBD1
TGTGCCAGCAGCTTAGTATCTATTGGCTCAACACACAATGAGCAGTTCTTC	CASSLVSIGSTHNEQFF	TRBV11-3	TRBJ2-1	.	.
TGTGCCAGCAGCCGGGTGAGGGGTCCCTACGAGCAGTACTTC	CASSRVRGPYEQYF	TRBV7-2	TRBJ2-7	.	.
TGCAGTGCCCCGAAAACAAACAGCGGGTTCTACAATGAGCAGTTCTTC	CSAPKTNSGFYNEQFF	TRBV20-1	TRBJ2-1	.	.
TGCAGCGTTGGCGACGGGGTGGGAGGGCAGTACTTC	CSVGDGVGGQYF	TRBV29-1	TRBJ2-5	many	TRBD2
TGTGCCAGCAGTTTTTACAGGGGCTACGAGCAGTACTTC	CASSFYRGYEQYF	TRBV28	TRBJ2-7	.	TRBD1
TGCAGTGCTAGAGATCACAGGGCTCAAACCTACGAGCAGTACTTC	CSARDHRAQTYEQYF	TRBV20-1	TRBJ2-7	.	.
TGTGCCAGCAGTATAGGACAGGGGGTAAGCAATCAGCCCCAGCATTTT	CASSIGQGVSNQPQHF	TRBV12-3/TRBV12-4	TRBJ1-5	.	TRBD1
TGTGCCAGCAGTAAACAGGGGGCGGGGTACGAGCAGTACTTC	CASSKQGAGYEQYF	TRBV27	TRBJ2-7	.	TRBD1
TGCAGCGTTGAAGATAGCCGGGACAGGGTGTACCAAGAGACCCAGTACTTC	CSVEDSRDRVYQETQYF	TRBV29-1	TRBJ2-5	.	TRBD1
TGCAGCGTTGACCACCCTACAGGGACCCAAGAGACCCAGTACTTC	CSVDHPTGTQETQYF	TRBV29-1	TRBJ2-5	few	.
TGTGCCAGCAAACTGAGCAGGCGGGGGGAAGCTTTCTTT	CASKLSRRGEAFF	TRBV2	TRBJ1-1	few	.
TGTGCCAGCAGCGTAGTGGGAGCGGGGCAAGAGACCCAGTACTTC	CASSVVGAGQETQYF	TRBV9	TRBJ2-5	.	TRBD2
TGTGCCATCAGTGATTTCCCGGGCGATAGCAATCAGCCCCAGCATTTT	CAISDFPGDSNQPQHF	TRBV10-3	TRBJ1-5	.	.
TGCAGTGCTAGAAGACAAGTCTCCCCCAGGGGAGAGCAGTACTTC	CSARRQVSPRGEQYF	TRBV20-1	TRBJ2-7	.	.